Shown below are 25 T cell receptor beta chains from a single sample sequenced in a study of technical replicates of blood from several donors. Data came from immunoSEQ multiplex PCR; TCRdb stores just in-frame clones and leaves some out. The data hold roughly 87,000 clones, with around 95% observed a single time. Material for sequencing was T cells isolated from PBMCs. The origin of the receptors is a human donor in good health.

The gene calls are TRBV4-1 and TRBJ2-5, with TRBD2 matching 14 bases. Germline V CDR1 and CDR2: MGHRA, YSYEKL. J gave up 5 bases and V 1 base, and 9 bases lay outside the gene matches. The CDR3 extends over 18 amino acids. The CDR3 DNA reads TGCGCCAGCAGCCAAGCTCCGGGACTAGCGGGGGTAAGGGAGACCCAGTACTTC. Translation: CASSQAPGLAGVRETQYF.

The chain employs TRBV27 and TRBJ2-1; TRBD2 matches at 12 bases. Germline lookup yields CDR1 MNHEY and CDR2 SMNVEV (reference sequence). J lost 5 bases, V lost 5 bases, and 7 bases had no gene match. This CDR3 has 16 amino acids. CDR3 amino acids: CASSTFLAGGDNEQFF. CDR3 DNA: TGTGCCAGCAGTACATTTCTAGCGGGGGGGGACAATGAGCAGTTCTTC.

This rearrangement joins TRBV29-1 to TRBJ1-2, with 7 bases that match TRBD1. This CDR3 region has 11 residues. The germline CDR1 and CDR2 sequences are SQVTM and ANQGSEA. Trimming at V came to 7 bases and at J to 8 bases, leaving 7 bases not matched to a gene. CDR3 loop: CSAGGGGGYTF. The CDR3 DNA follows: TGCAGCGCTGGAGGGGGCGGAGGCTACACCTTC. Looking up the rest from reference TRBV29-1 and TRBJ1-2 gives the full variable domain: SAVISQKPSRDICQRGTSLTIQCQVDSQVTMMFWYRQQPGQSLTLIATANQGSEATYESGFVIDKFPISRPNLTFSTLTVSNMSPEDSSIYLCSAGGGGGYTFGSGTRLTVV.

This chain joins TRBV11-2 and TRBJ2-3; TRBD2 agrees at 7 bases. CDR1 and CDR2 (germline): SGHAT, FQNNGV. J gave up 5 bases and V 2 bases, and 10 bases lay outside the gene matches. The length of the CDR3 is 16 residues. Here the CDR3 DNA reads TGTGCCAGCAGCTTAAACGGCGGGAGCCAGGGAGATACGCAGTATTTT. This encodes CASSLNGGSQGDTQYF.

The chain recombines TRBV5-6 with TRBJ1-2; TRBD1 matches at 7 bases. Germline V gene sequence: CDR1 SGHDT, CDR2 YYEEEE. CDR3 length equals 13 residues. V shed 4 bases and J 4 bases; nucleotides not matched to a gene: 4. CDR3 coding DNA: TGTGCCAGCAGCGGGGGACAGTTCTATGGCTACACCTTC. Translation: CASSGGQFYGYTF.

This chain connects TRBV5-1 to TRBJ1-5; a possible D gene is TRBD1 (6 bases). Germline CDR1 is SGHRS and CDR2 is YFSETQ. CDR3 length: 14 residues. V was cut by 1 base and J by 4 bases, with 9 bases left in between. The CDR3 DNA reads as TGCGCCAGCAGCTTGACAGGGTATAATCAGCCCCAGCATTTT. Encoded protein: CASSLTGYNQPQHF.

In DNA, the CDR3 is TGTGCCAGCAGCGCGGGGACAGGGAGCAATCAGCCCCAGCATTTT. Its protein product is CASSAGTGSNQPQHF. This chain uses TRBV7-9 with TRBJ1-5; TRBD1 matches at 9 bases. The germline gives CDR1 SEHNR, CDR2 FQNEAQ (reference sequence). After removal of 5 bases from V and 1 base from J, the junction contained 3 bases not matched to a gene. The CDR3 runs 15 residues.

V and J are TRBV29-1 and TRBJ2-7, with D possibly TRBD2 on 6 matching bases. V was pared by 4 bases and J by 1 base, with 17 bases between. The germline CDR1 and CDR2 sequences are SQVTM and ANQGSEA. The CDR3 consists of 15 residues. The CDR3 sequence: CSVGGWSGDSYEQYF. As DNA, the CDR3 is TGCAGCGTTGGAGGATGGTCGGGGGATTCCTACGAGCAGTACTTC.

The count of this clone is one. This chain uses TRBV5-1 with TRBJ2-1; the match to TRBD2 covers 7 bases. Germline lookup yields CDR1 SGHRS and CDR2 YFSETQ. V gave up 4 bases and J gave up 7 bases; unmatched junction bases: 14. The CDR3 loop spans 16 amino acids. CDR3 loop: CASSVRLVRGENEQFF. CDR3 bases: TGCGCCAGCAGCGTGAGACTCGTTCGGGGGGAAAATGAGCAGTTCTTC. Based on the CDR3 plus reference TRBV5-1 and TRBJ2-1, the full variable domain is KAGVTQTPRYLIKTRGQQVTLSCSPISGHRSVSWYQQTPGQGLQFLFEYFSETQRNKGNFPGRFSGRQFSNSRSEMNVSTLELGDSALYLCASSVRLVRGENEQFFGPGTRLTVL.

A single count supports this clone. The rearrangement uses TRBV19 and TRBJ2-1; 10 bases map to TRBD2. The CDR3 sequence is 17 residues long. From germline, CDR1 is LNHDA and CDR2 SQIVND (reference sequence). V dropped 4 bases and J dropped 5; count of bases not matched to a gene: 11. DNA of the CDR3: TGTGCCAGTAGTAGGGCTAGCGGGAGTTGGAGGAACAATGAGCAGTTCTTC. It specifies CASSRASGSWRNNEQFF.

This chain links TRBV9 with TRBJ1-2; 7 bases align to TRBD1. This CDR3 comprises 14 residues. Germline CDR1 SGDLS, CDR2 YYNGEE. Trimming took 4 bases from V and 5 from J; bases not matched to a gene: 8. The CDR3 DNA sequence: TGTGCCAGCAGCACCGGGACAGACGAATATGGCTACACCTTC. Its protein product is CASSTGTDEYGYTF.

This clone was seen once. The rearrangement links TRBV4-1 to TRBJ2-2; maybe TRBD1 (6 bases). CDR3 length: 16 residues. The germline CDR1 and CDR2 sequences are MGHRA and YSYEKL. V was trimmed by 5 bases and J by 6 bases, leaving 19 bases between them. In DNA form, the CDR3 reads TGCGCCAGCAGCTCCTTCCAGGGGTTGGGCTCCGGGGAGCTGTTTTTT. Protein: CASSSFQGLGSGELFF.

This sequence joins TRBV29-1 and TRBJ1-1; TRBD1 aligns across 9 bases. There are 14 residues in the CDR3. Trimming at V came to 6 bases and at J to 4 bases, leaving 9 bases not matched to a gene. Germline V gene data show CDR1 as SQVTM and CDR2 as ANQGSEA. CDR3 sequence (DNA): TGCAGCGTCCAAAAGGGACAGGGTAGCACTGAAGCTTTCTTT. Translating gives CSVQKGQGSTEAFF.

The CDR3 DNA reads TGTGCCAGCAGTTTCCGGAACAGTAACTCGTGCCGAGGGTCCTACGAGCAGTACTTC. Translating it yields CASSFRNSNSCRGSYEQYF. The chain is built from TRBV28 and TRBJ2-7, with D possibly TRBD2 on 5 matching bases. Germline lookup yields CDR1 MDHEN and CDR2 SYDVKM. V was shortened by 3 bases and J by 1 base, with 25 bases between the two germline ends. The CDR3 extends over 19 amino acids.

The chain links TRBV10-2 to TRBJ2-7; the match to TRBD2 covers 7 bases. The CDR3 is 15 amino acids. The trim removed 5 bases at V and 1 base at J, leaving 8 bases unmatched. Germline CDR1 is WSHSY and CDR2 is SAAADI. In nucleotides, the CDR3 is TGCGCCAGCAGTCCCAAACCGGGACTATCCTACGAGCAGTACTTC. Protein product: CASSPKPGLSYEQYF.

The rearrangement uses TRBV28 and TRBJ1-1, with 7 bases matching TRBD1. V was clipped by 4 bases and J by 5 bases; unmatched bases: 7. This CDR3 spans 14 amino acids. CDR1 is MDHEN and CDR2 is SYDVKM in the germline V gene. In DNA form, the CDR3 reads TGTGCCAGCAGTTACGAGACAGGGAGGACTGAAGCTTTCTTT. It is translated as CASSYETGRTEAFF.

This chain's CDR3 is CASSESWTIFNEKLFF. In DNA, the CDR3 is TGTGCCAGCAGTGAGTCATGGACAATATTCAATGAAAAACTGTTTTTT. V and J are TRBV6-1 and TRBJ1-4; TRBD1 is a possible D gene (5 bases). This CDR3 is built from 16 residues. Looked up from germline, CDR1 is MNHNS and CDR2 is SASEGT. V dropped 3 bases and J dropped 5 bases, with 16 bases sitting between them.

The chain couples TRBV15 to TRBJ2-3, with 8 bases identical to TRBD1. Trimming cost V 3 bases and J 6 bases; bases outside gene matches: 2. This CDR3 has 13 amino acids. CDR1 and CDR2 from the germline V gene are LNHNV and YYDKDF (reference sequence). The CDR3 protein is CATSRDRDDTQYF. The CDR3 DNA is TGTGCCACCAGCAGGGACAGGGATGATACGCAGTATTTT. Together with reference TRBV15 and TRBJ2-3, the CDR3 gives the full variable domain: DAMVIQNPRYQVTQFGKPVTLSCSQTLNHNVMYWYQQKSSQAPKLLFHYYDKDFNNEADTPDNFQSRRPNTSFCFLDIRSPGLGDTAMYLCATSRDRDDTQYFGPGTRLTVL.

This clone was seen just once. The chain combines TRBV19 with TRBJ2-7; the D gene is possibly TRBD2 (5 bases). Germline V gene sequence: CDR1 LNHDA, CDR2 SQIVND (reference sequence). The CDR3 runs 14 residues. V was cut by 3 bases and J by 3 bases, with 12 bases left in between. In DNA form, the CDR3 reads TGTGCCAGTAGTATCGGAGGTCCCCTCTACGAGCAGTACTTC. Amino acids: CASSIGGPLYEQYF.

Here the CDR3 DNA reads TGTGCCAGCAGCCGGACAGGGGGCGTCGAGCAGTACTTC. This codes for CASSRTGGVEQYF. The chain carries TRBV5-6 and TRBJ2-7, with 11 positions matching TRBD1. This CDR3 region has 13 residues. CDR1 SGHDT and CDR2 YYEEEE come from the germline V gene. Trimming at V came to 4 bases and at J to 6 bases, leaving 3 bases not matched to a gene.

The rearrangement joins TRBV6-5 to TRBJ1-4; 7 nucleotides align to TRBD1. The CDR3 spans 14 residues. Germline V gives CDR1 MNHEY, CDR2 SVGAGI. V trimming: 6 bases; J trimming: 4 bases; junction bases outside the gene matches: 5. The CDR3 protein is CASSRDRLNEKLFF. The CDR3 nucleotides are TGTGCCAGCAGCCGGGACAGACTTAATGAAAAACTGTTTTTT.

The chain is built from TRBV7-6 and TRBJ2-3; D is uncertain. CDR1 SGHVS and CDR2 FNYEAQ come from the germline V gene. The CDR3 runs 12 residues. Trimming took off 5 bases at V and 2 bases at J, with 5 bases between the two ends. Here the CDR3 DNA reads TGTGCCAGCAGCCAGAACACAGATACGCAGTATTTT. It specifies CASSQNTDTQYF.

The chain has TRBV7-9 and TRBJ1-4; D is undetermined. The germline V and J ends were trimmed by 0 bases and 5 bases, with 10 bases remaining between them. Looked up from germline, CDR1 is SEHNR and CDR2 is FQNEAQ (reference sequence). This CDR3 is 15 amino acids long. This CDR3 is CASSLALRANEKLFF. For the CDR3, the DNA is TGTGCCAGCAGCTTAGCTCTGCGGGCCAATGAAAAACTGTTTTTT.

Only a few counts were recorded for this clone. The gene calls are TRBV6-4 and TRBJ1-1, with D unclear. The CDR3 is 13 amino acids. The germline V gene encodes CDR1 MRHNA and CDR2 SNTAGT. V lost 4 bases to trimming and J lost 1 base, with 7 bases between them. In nucleotides, the CDR3 is TGTGCCAGCAGTGTCGAGCAGAACACTGAAGCTTTCTTT. Translated: CASSVEQNTEAFF.

The chain combines TRBV6-5 with TRBJ1-3; TRBD1 matches at 8 bases. CDR1 is MNHEY and CDR2 is SVGAGI in the germline V gene. With V trimmed by 2 bases and J by 3 bases, 6 bases remained unmatched. The CDR3 covers 16 residues. CDR3 region: CASSYAGGEVGNTIYF. DNA of the CDR3: TGTGCCAGCAGTTACGCAGGGGGCGAGGTTGGAAACACCATATATTTT.